The sequence of this T cell receptor (beta chain) was determined in a study of CD8 T cells in Susac syndrome. Recently defined diagnostic criteria classed the Susac syndrome patients as definite or probable. RNA in amounts of about 0.5 to 1 ug was reverse transcribed with random hexamers. TCRdb independently ran MiXCR on the immunoSEQ multiplex PCR reads; one entry per CDR3 protein. The data contain under 150,000 distinct CDR3 sequences, around 95% of them singletons. V lost 3 bases, J lost 3 bases, and 10 bases stayed unmatched. This CDR3 spans 16 amino acids. Germline CDR1 is LGHDT and CDR2 is YNNKEL (reference sequence).

V usage is TRBV3-1 and J usage is TRBJ1-1; TRBD1 agrees at 7 bases. The sequenced sample was CD4+ T cells from PBMCs. The TCR sequence derives from a human donor with Susac syndrome. This CDR3 is CASSQFTRGGDTEAFF. The CDR3 DNA sequence: TGTGCCAGCAGCCAGTTTACCAGGGGGGGGGACACTGAAGCTTTCTTT.